This TCR beta chain came from a study of blood T cell repertoires in COVID-19 (dated by TCRdb to 2020 to 2021). For the study in its entirety: The collaborator samples originated in the United States, Italy and Spain and spanned the acute and convalescent phases of COVID-19. The material from the prospective study consisted of cDNA or gDNA derived from T cells, B-cell-depleted T cells, or PBMCs. The dataset comprised deeply sampled blood TCRbeta repertoires from subjects exposed to, actively infected with, or recovered from COVID-19. A freely available public database, intended as a resource for researchers studying the immune response to SARS-CoV-2, is where the repertoires were released. The samples were drawn from the first 160 participants of the ongoing ImmuneRACE study and from about 1,200 subjects provided by 6 global collaborators. The sample metadata nearly always contained a de-identified subject ID, COVID-19 status, age in years and sex. Where available, HLA class I and class II types were taken from metadata supplied by the sample provider and were not determined by assay-based typing.

Study-wide conclusions, independent of this receptor: The amount of clinical and demographic metadata varied by source and participant and was provided uncurated.

Comments on this clone: Its antigen is unknown. One base away there is no much larger clone; base qualities are not given.

The immunoSEQ Assay, a bias-controlled multiplex PCR, was used to amplify TCRbeta CDR3 regions from genomic DNA. Per the authors' processing: The number of nucleated cells in each sample was estimated by amplification of reference gene primers within the assay. To quantify the absolute abundance of each unique TCRbeta CDR3 rearrangement, sequence reads were collapsed and filtered. For each sample, productive Simpson clonality was calculated by taking the square root of Simpson's diversity index across productive rearrangements. TCRdb provides this immuneACCESS table in a form limited to in-frame rearrangements. Some clones are lacking; in checked studies, under half of them reflect an unresolved V gene, and why the rest are absent is not known. From that table come the V and J calls and clone size; the DNA was used to work out D and trimming. In all, the sample holds 97,000 or so clones, and approximately 80% of those were seen once. The ten largest clones capture about 4% of the sample.

Its CDR3 holds 11 amino acids, cysteine through phenylalanine. Only CDR3 DNA is held: 33 bases, read in frame from base 1. CDR1 and CDR2 are drawn from the germline V gene: KGHDR, SFDVKD. V sheds 1 base and J sheds 11 bases, leaving 7 bases between their ends. The collaborating institutions used their own protocols to collect whole blood in K2EDTA tubes. For TCRbeta analysis, collaborators shipped samples in one of three forms: frozen whole blood, isolated PBMCs, or DNA extracted from either of those sample types. The receptor was derived from a man in his 60s with acute or convalescent COVID-19. Sequencing used peripheral blood. This receptor chain uses TRBV24-1 and TRBJ1-2; a tentative D call is TRBD1 (5 bases match). The CDR3 has the sequence CATSDFGGYTF. Here is the DNA: TGTGCCACCAGTGATTTCGGGGGTTACACCTTC.